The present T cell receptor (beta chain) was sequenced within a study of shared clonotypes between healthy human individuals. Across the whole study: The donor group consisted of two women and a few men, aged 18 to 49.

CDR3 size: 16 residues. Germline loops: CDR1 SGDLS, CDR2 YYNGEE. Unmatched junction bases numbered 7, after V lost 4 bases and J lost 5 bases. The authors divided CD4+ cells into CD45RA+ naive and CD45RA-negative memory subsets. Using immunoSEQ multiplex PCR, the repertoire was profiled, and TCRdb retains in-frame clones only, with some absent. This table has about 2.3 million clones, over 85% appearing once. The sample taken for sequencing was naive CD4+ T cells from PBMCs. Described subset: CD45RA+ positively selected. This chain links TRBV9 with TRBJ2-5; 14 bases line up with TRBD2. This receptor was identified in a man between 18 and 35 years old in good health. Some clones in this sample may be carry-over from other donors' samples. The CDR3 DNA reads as TGTGCCAGCAGCCCAGGACTAGCGGGAGGTGGGGAGACCCAGTACTTC. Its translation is CASSPGLAGGGETQYF.